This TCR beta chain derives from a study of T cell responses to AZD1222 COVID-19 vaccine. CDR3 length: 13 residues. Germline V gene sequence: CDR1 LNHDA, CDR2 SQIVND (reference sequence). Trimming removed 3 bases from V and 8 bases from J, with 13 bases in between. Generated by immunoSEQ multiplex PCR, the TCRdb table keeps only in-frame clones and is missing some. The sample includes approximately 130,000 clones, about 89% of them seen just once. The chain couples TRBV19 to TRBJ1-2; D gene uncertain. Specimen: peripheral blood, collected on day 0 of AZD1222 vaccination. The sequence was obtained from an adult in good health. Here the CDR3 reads CASSMGRGIGYTF. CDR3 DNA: TGTGCCAGTAGTATGGGGAGAGGGATCGGCTACACCTTC.